This T cell receptor (beta chain) emerged from a study of blood T cell repertoires in COVID-19. On the study more broadly: Specimens from acute and convalescent COVID-19 originated in the United States, Italy and Spain. Sources were T cells, B-cell-depleted T cells, or PBMCs; the material itself was cDNA or gDNA.

Germline lookup yields CDR1 LGHNA and CDR2 YNFKEQ. CDR3 size: 16 residues. V gave up 4 bases and J gave up 3 bases; unmatched junction bases: 5. In the original processing: Amplifying reference gene primers gave estimates of nucleated cell counts. Profiled with immunoSEQ multiplex PCR; TCRdb holds only in-frame clones, not every one. V, J and clone size derive from that table, while D and trimming were established from the DNA sequence. The top ten clones hold approximately 2.8% of a sample with 150,000 to 200,000 clones, around 77% of them seen once. This clone was recorded only once. Sequencing was performed on peripheral blood. The V and J genes are TRBV4-2 and TRBJ2-7, with TRBD2 matching over 14 bases. The receptor's source is an older man with acute or convalescent COVID-19. The CDR3 loop reads CASSPFGTSGSYEQYF. As DNA, the CDR3 is TGTGCCAGCAGCCCCTTTGGGACTAGCGGGAGCTACGAGCAGTACTTC.